A single sample is the source of the 2 T cell receptor beta chains below, sequenced in a study of blood T cells in healthy people across ages. Alongside a J-beta primer mix, a sample-barcoded 5' primer served in a second PCR lasting about 7 to 11 cycles. TCRdb analysed the 5' RACE reads with MiXCR anew, one entry per CDR3 protein. The repertoire holds 650,000 to 1,000,000 distinct CDR3 sequences, with 35% to 40% as singletons. The sample consisted of blood. These receptors originate from a man between 18 and 35 years old in good health.

This clonotype showed up just a few times. This chain links TRBV7-9 with TRBJ2-1; 11 bases fit TRBD1. The end of the DNA aligns better with TRBJ2-7, so the J call may be wrong. The CDR3 runs 17 residues. Germline-derived CDR1 and CDR2 are SEHNR and FQNEAQ (reference sequence). CDR3 loop: CASSLAYGQGAYNEQYF. The CDR3 DNA is TGTGCCAGCAGCTTAGCATACGGACAGGGGGCCTACAATGAGCAGTACTTC.

This chain joins TRBV9 and TRBJ2-1; TRBD2 aligns across 12 bases. CDR1 and CDR2 (germline): SGDLS, YYNGEE. This CDR3 has 17 residues. V shed 0 bases, J shed 4 bases, and the junction held 5 bases outside the gene matches. CDR3 residues: CASSVELLAGGYNEQFF. The CDR3 DNA sequence: TGTGCCAGCAGCGTAGAGCTTCTAGCGGGGGGGTACAATGAGCAGTTCTTC.